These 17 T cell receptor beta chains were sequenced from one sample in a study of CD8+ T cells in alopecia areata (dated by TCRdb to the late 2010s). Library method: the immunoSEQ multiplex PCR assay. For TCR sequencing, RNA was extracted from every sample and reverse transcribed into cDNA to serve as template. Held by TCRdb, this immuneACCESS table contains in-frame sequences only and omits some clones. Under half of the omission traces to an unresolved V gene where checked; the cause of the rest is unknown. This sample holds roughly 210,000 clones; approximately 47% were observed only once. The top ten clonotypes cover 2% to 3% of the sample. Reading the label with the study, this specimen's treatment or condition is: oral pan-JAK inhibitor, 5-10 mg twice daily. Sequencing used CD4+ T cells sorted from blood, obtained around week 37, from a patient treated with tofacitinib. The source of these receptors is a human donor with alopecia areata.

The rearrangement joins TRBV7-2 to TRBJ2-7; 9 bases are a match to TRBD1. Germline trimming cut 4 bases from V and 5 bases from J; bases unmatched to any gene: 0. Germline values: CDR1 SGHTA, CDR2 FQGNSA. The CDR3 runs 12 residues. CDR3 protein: CASSWDRDEQYF. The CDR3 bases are TGTGCCAGCAGCTGGGACAGGGACGAGCAGTACTTC.

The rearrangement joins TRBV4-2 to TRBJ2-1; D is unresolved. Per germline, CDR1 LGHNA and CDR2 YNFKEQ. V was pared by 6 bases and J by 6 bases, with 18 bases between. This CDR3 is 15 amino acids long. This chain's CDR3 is CASRFSLLFLNEQFF. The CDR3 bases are TGTGCCAGCAGATTTAGCCTGCTCTTTCTCAATGAGCAGTTCTTC.

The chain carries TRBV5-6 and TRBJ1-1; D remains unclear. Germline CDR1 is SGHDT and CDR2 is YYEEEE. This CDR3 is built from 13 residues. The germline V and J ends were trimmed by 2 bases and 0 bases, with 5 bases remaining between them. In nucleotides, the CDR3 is TGTGCCAGCAGCTTAACGGTGAACACTGAAGCTTTCTTT. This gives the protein CASSLTVNTEAFF.

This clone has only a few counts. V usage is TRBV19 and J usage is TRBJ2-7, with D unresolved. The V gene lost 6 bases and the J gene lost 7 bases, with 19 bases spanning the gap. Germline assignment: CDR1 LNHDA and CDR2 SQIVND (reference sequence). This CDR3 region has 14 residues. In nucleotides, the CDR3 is TGTGCCAGTAGATCGCAGCTCGTGACCGGGGAGCAGTACTTC. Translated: CASRSQLVTGEQYF.

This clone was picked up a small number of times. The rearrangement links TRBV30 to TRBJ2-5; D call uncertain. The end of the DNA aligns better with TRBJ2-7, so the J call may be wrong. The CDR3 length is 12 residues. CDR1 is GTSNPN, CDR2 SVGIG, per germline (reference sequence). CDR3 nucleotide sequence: TGTGCCTGGAGTGTATCTCTCTACGAGCAGTACTTC. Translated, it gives CAWSVSLYEQYF.

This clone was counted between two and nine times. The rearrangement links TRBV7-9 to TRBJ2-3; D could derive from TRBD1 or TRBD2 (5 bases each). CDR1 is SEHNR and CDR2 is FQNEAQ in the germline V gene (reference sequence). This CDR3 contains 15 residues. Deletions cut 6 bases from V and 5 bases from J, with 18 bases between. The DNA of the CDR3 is TGTGCCAGCAGGGGACCGGATAAACTTCGAGATACGCAGTATTTT. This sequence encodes CASRGPDKLRDTQYF.

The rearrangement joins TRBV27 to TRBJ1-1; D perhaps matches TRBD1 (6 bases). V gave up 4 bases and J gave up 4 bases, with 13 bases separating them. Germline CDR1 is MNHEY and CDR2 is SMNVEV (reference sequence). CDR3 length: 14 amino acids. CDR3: CASSSPQGRTEAFF. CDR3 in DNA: TGTGCCAGCAGTTCCCCCCAGGGGCGCACTGAAGCTTTCTTT.

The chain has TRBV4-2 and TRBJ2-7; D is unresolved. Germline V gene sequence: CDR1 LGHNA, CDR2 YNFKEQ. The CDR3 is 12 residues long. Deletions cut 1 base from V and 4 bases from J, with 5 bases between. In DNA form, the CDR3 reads TGTGCCAGCAGCCAAGTTGGGTACGAGCAGTACTTC. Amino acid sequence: CASSQVGYEQYF.

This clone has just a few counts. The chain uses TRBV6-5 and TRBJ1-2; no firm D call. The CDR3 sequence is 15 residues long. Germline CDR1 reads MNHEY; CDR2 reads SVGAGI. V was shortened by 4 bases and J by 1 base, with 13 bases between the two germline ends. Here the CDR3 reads CASSSGNFVNYGYTF. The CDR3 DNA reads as TGTGCCAGCAGTTCCGGTAACTTTGTTAACTATGGCTACACCTTC.

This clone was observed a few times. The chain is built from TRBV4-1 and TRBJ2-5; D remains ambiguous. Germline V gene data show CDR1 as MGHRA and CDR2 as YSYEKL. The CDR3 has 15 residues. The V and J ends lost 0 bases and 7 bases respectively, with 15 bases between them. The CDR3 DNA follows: TGCGCCAGCAGCCAAGATAACCGACCCGAAGGGACCCAGTACTTC. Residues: CASSQDNRPEGTQYF.

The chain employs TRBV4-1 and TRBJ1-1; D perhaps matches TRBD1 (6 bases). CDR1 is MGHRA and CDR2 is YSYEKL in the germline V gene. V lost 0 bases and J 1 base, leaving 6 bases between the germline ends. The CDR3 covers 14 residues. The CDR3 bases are TGCGCCAGCAGCCAAGACAGGGGGAACACTGAAGCTTTCTTT. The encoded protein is CASSQDRGNTEAFF.

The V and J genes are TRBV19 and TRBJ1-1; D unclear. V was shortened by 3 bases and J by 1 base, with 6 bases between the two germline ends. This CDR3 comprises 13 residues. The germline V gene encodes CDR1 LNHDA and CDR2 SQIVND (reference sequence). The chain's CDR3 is CASSIPGNTEAFF. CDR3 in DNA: TGTGCCAGTAGTATCCCCGGGAACACTGAAGCTTTCTTT.

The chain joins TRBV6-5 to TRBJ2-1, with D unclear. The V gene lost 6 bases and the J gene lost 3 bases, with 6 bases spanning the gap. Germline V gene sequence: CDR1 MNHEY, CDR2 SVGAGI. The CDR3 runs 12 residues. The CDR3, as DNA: TGTGCCAGCAGGCTTAACTACAATGAGCAGTTCTTC. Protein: CASRLNYNEQFF.

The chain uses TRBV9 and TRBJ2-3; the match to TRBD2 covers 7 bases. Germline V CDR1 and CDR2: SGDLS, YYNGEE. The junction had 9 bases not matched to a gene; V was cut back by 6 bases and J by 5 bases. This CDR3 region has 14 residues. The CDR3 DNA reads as TGTGCCAGCACCTTGGGGGGGAAGAGAGATACGCAGTATTTT. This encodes CASTLGGKRDTQYF. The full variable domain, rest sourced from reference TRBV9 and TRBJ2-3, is DSGVTQTPKHLITATGQRVTLRCSPRSGDLSVYWYQQSLDQGLQFLIQYYNGEERAKGNILERFSAQQFPDLHSELNLSSLELGDSALYFCASTLGGKRDTQYFGPGTRLTVL.

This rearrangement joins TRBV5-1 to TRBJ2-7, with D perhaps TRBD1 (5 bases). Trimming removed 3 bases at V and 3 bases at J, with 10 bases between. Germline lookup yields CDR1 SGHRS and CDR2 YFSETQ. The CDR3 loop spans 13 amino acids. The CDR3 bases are TGCGCCAGCAGCTCCCCTCAGGGCTACGAGCAGTACTTC. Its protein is CASSSPQGYEQYF.

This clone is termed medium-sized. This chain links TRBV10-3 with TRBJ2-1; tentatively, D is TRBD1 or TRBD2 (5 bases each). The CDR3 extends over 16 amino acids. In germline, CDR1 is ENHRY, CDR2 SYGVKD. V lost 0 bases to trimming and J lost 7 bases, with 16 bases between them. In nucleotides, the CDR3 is TGTGCCATCAGTGAGTCGCGTCGGGACGGCCAGAATGAGCAGTTCTTC. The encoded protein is CAISESRRDGQNEQFF.

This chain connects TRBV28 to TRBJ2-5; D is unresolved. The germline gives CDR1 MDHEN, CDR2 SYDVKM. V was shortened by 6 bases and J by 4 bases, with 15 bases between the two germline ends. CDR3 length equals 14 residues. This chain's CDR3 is CASSFRQVGETQYF. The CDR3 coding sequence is TGTGCCAGCAGCTTCCGGCAGGTGGGAGAGACCCAGTACTTC.